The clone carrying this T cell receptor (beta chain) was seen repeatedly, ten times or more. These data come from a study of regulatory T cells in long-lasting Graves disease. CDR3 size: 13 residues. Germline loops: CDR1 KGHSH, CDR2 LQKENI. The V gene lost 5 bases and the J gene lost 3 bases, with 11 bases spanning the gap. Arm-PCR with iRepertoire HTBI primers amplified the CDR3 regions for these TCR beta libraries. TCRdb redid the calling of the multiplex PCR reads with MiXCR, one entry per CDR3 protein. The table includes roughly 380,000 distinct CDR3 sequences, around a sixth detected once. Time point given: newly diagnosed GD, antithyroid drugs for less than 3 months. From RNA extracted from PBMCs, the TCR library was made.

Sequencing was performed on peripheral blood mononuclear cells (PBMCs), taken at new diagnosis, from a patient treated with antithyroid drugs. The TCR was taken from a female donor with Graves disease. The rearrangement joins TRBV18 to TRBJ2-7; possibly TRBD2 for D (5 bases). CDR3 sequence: CASSGGGVYEQYF. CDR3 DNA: TGTGCCAGCTCAGGAGGAGGCGTCTACGAGCAGTACTTC. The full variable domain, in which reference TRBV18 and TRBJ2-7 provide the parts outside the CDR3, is NAGVMQNPRHLVRRRGQEARLRCSPMKGHSHVYWYRQLPEEGLKFMVYLQKENIIDESGMPKERFSAEFPKEGPSILRIQQVVRGDSAAYFCASSGGGVYEQYFGPGTRLTVT.